Only a few counts were recorded for the clone carrying this T cell receptor (beta chain). Those enrolled in Seattle joined during active infection and were followed longitudinally afterward. The V segment lost 1 base and the J segment 0 bases; nucleotides outside the gene matches: 7. Germline loops: CDR1 PRHDT, CDR2 FYEKMQ (reference sequence). The CDR3 consists of 18 residues. This sample stems from a study of blood T cell repertoires in COVID-19. Study as a whole: Material from acute and convalescent COVID-19 was sourced from the United States, Italy and Spain. Sample material is recorded as cDNA or gDNA derived from T cells, B-cell-depleted T cells, or PBMCs.

Authors' processing steps: Using reference gene primer amplification, nucleated cell counts were estimated. The assay was immunoSEQ multiplex PCR, and TCRdb's table has in-frame clones only and misses some. Clone size and the V and J calls come from that table; the DNA yielded D and trimming. The table records approximately 150,000 clones, more than 75% of them present only once. The receptor was derived from a man between 18 and 35 years old with COVID-19, enrolled during active disease. The sequenced sample was peripheral blood. This chain links TRBV13 with TRBJ2-7; 12 positions agree with TRBD2. The CDR3 region is CASSLAVGLAGLSYEQYF. CDR3 nucleotide sequence: TGTGCCAGCAGCTTAGCGGTGGGACTAGCGGGCCTCTCCTACGAGCAGTACTTC.